These 30 T cell receptor beta chains came from one sample sequenced in a study of CD4 T cells in relation to SARS-CoV-2 and coronaviruses. The unexposed donors gave CD4+ T cells in about 2011-2019, prior to COVID-19. Clones were read by immunoSEQ multiplex PCR, and TCRdb kept only the in-frame ones, dropping some. The data hold 68,000 or so clones, with about 92% observed a single time. Sample: naive CD4+ T cells from PBMCs. The subset was: naive CD4+ T cells isolated by negative enrichment. The receptor set was obtained from a human donor in good health.

The V and J genes are TRBV5-1 and TRBJ1-1, with 10 bases lining up with TRBD1. The CDR3 length is 15 residues. In germline, CDR1 is SGHRS, CDR2 YFSETQ. Trimming removed 3 bases from V and 4 bases from J; junction bases left unmatched: 6. The CDR3 sequence is CASSWTGGSGTEAFF. CDR3 sequence (DNA): TGCGCCAGCAGCTGGACAGGGGGAAGCGGCACTGAAGCTTTCTTT. The complete variable domain, with remaining parts taken from reference TRBV5-1 and TRBJ1-1, reads KAGVTQTPRYLIKTRGQQVTLSCSPISGHRSVSWYQQTPGQGLQFLFEYFSETQRNKGNFPGRFSGRQFSNSRSEMNVSTLELGDSALYLCASSWTGGSGTEAFFGQGTRLTVV.

This chain joins TRBV5-5 and TRBJ2-5; D gene uncertain. Germline V gene sequence: CDR1 SGHKS, CDR2 YYEKEE (reference sequence). The CDR3 covers 14 residues. Trimming stripped 4 bases from V and 1 base from J, with 11 bases between. The DNA for the CDR3 is TGTGCCAGCAGCGATCTGACGTTCCAAGAGACCCAGTACTTC. Its protein is CASSDLTFQETQYF. Supplemented by reference TRBV5-5 and TRBJ2-5, the full variable domain reads DAGVTQSPTHLIKTRGQQVTLRCSPISGHKSVSWYQQVLGQGPQFIFQYYEKEERGRGNFPDRFSARQFPNYSSELNVNALLLGDSALYLCASSDLTFQETQYFGPGTRLLVL.

The chain uses TRBV20-1 and TRBJ1-2; TRBD1 might be the D (6 bases). CDR3 length equals 15 residues. Trimming removed 6 bases at V and 8 bases at J, with 25 bases between. The V gene's germline CDR1 is DFQATT and CDR2 SNEGSKA (reference sequence). CDR3 nucleotide sequence: TGCAGTGCCAGTCATGAGGGGGGGACGAATGAGGGCTACACCTTC. Amino acids: CSASHEGGTNEGYTF.

V is TRBV2 and J is TRBJ2-1; 8 bases match TRBD1. Germline CDR1 is SNHLY and CDR2 is FYNNEI. The trim removed 6 bases at V and 0 bases at J, leaving 4 bases unmatched. The CDR3 is 15 amino acids. CDR3 sequence reads: CASSGQGGSYNEQFF. CDR3 nucleotides: TGTGCCAGCAGCGGACAGGGAGGCTCCTACAATGAGCAGTTCTTC.

The J gene is TRBJ2-5, the V gene TRBV24-1; 7 bases are shared with TRBD1. The V gene's germline CDR1 is KGHDR and CDR2 SFDVKD. The V segment lost 2 bases and the J segment 3 bases; nucleotides outside the gene matches: 5. The CDR3 has 15 amino acids. For the CDR3, the DNA is TGTGCCACCAGTGATTCGGGACAGATAAAAGAGACCCAGTACTTC. Protein product: CATSDSGQIKETQYF.

V is TRBV6-1 and J is TRBJ1-1; D remains unclear. V lost 0 bases and J lost 5, with 13 bases in between. The CDR3 sequence is 15 residues long. CDR1 is MNHNS, CDR2 SASEGT, per germline. The CDR3 DNA reads as TGTGCCAGCAGTGAAGCGGGCGGTTTCGGGACTGAAGCTTTCTTT. Translating gives CASSEAGGFGTEAFF.

The CDR3, as DNA: TGTGCCAGCGCAATAGCGGGAGAACGAGTTTACGAGCAGTACTTC. Translated, it gives CASAIAGERVYEQYF. The chain is built from TRBV21-1 and TRBJ2-7; TRBD2, the table's D call, was not compared with the DNA. TRBV21-1 is a pseudogene locus. The length of the CDR3 is 15 residues.

This clone was observed a handful of times. V gene TRBV5-1 combines with J gene TRBJ2-2, with D perhaps TRBD2 (5 bases). This CDR3 region has 16 residues. Trimming cost V 0 bases and J 1 base, with 10 bases left between them. The germline V gene encodes CDR1 SGHRS and CDR2 YFSETQ. CDR3 nucleotides: TGCGCCAGCAGCTTGGCGAGGGCCGGGAACACCGGGGAGCTGTTTTTT. Translation: CASSLARAGNTGELFF. The entire variable domain, with the rest obtained from reference TRBV5-1 and TRBJ2-2, is as follows: KAGVTQTPRYLIKTRGQQVTLSCSPISGHRSVSWYQQTPGQGLQFLFEYFSETQRNKGNFPGRFSGRQFSNSRSEMNVSTLELGDSALYLCASSLARAGNTGELFFGEGSRLTVL.

The chain is built from TRBV7-3 and TRBJ1-6, with 7 bases fitting TRBD1. Germline loops: CDR1 SGHTA, CDR2 FQGTGA. The CDR3 consists of 14 residues. J gave up 6 bases and V 5 bases, and 4 bases lay outside the gene matches. CDR3 residues: CASSHDRVNSPLHF. As DNA, the CDR3 is TGTGCCAGCAGCCATGACAGGGTTAATTCACCCCTCCACTTT.

This clone was detected only once. The rearrangement links TRBV7-2 to TRBJ1-3, with 8 bases matching TRBD1. V lost 4 bases to trimming and J lost 0 bases; unmatched junction nucleotides: 8. The CDR3 is made up of 17 amino acids. In germline, CDR1 is SGHTA, CDR2 FQGNSA. CDR3 in amino acids: CASSSFRQGSSGNTIYF. As DNA, the CDR3 is TGTGCCAGCAGCTCCTTTAGACAGGGGTCCTCTGGAAACACCATATATTTT.

The V gene is TRBV11-1, the J gene TRBJ2-7; 8 bases match TRBD1. Germline V gene sequence: CDR1 SGHAT, CDR2 FQDESV (reference sequence). Trimming took 5 bases from V and 0 from J; bases not matched to a gene: 9. The CDR3 runs 16 residues. The CDR3 loop reads CASSRDRQASSYEQYF. Written as DNA, the CDR3 is TGTGCCAGCAGCCGGGACAGGCAAGCTAGCTCCTACGAGCAGTACTTC. Drawing the rest from reference TRBV11-1 and TRBJ2-7, the complete variable domain is EAEVAQSPRYKITEKSQAVAFWCDPISGHATLYWYRQILGQGPELLVQFQDESVVDDSQLPKDRFSAERLKGVDSTLKIQPAELGDSAMYLCASSRDRQASSYEQYFGPGTRLTVT.

The chain joins TRBV2 to TRBJ2-3; 8 nucleotides line up with TRBD2. The trim removed 7 bases at V and 1 base at J, leaving 4 bases unmatched. The germline CDR1 and CDR2 sequences are SNHLY and FYNNEI. The CDR3 consists of 14 residues. The CDR3, as DNA: TGTGCCAGCACTACGCGGGGGGGCACAGATACGCAGTATTTT. This codes for CASTTRGGTDTQYF.

This sequence joins TRBV29-1 and TRBJ1-1; D may be TRBD1 (5 bases). Germline loops: CDR1 SQVTM, CDR2 ANQGSEA. This CDR3 is 13 amino acids long. Trimming shortened V by 4 bases and J by 1 base, and 10 bases separated the two germline ends. The CDR3 sequence: CSVGTQGNTEAFF. The CDR3 DNA reads as TGCAGCGTTGGCACTCAGGGGAACACTGAAGCTTTCTTT. Combining the CDR3 with reference TRBV29-1 and TRBJ1-1 gives the whole variable domain SAVISQKPSRDICQRGTSLTIQCQVDSQVTMMFWYRQQPGQSLTLIATANQGSEATYESGFVIDKFPISRPNLTFSTLTVSNMSPEDSSIYLCSVGTQGNTEAFFGQGTRLTVV.

J is TRBJ2-5 and V is TRBV5-1, with 9 bases aligning to TRBD1. Germline V lookup: CDR1 SGHRS, CDR2 YFSETQ. This CDR3 spans 14 amino acids. With V trimmed by 4 bases and J by 4 bases, 5 bases remained unmatched. Written as DNA, the CDR3 is TGCGCCAGCAGCATCACAGGGGGCGGAGAGACCCAGTACTTC. This translates into CASSITGGGETQYF.

The chain joins TRBV29-1 to TRBJ1-1; tentative D call: TRBD1 (5 bases). Trimming took 4 bases from V and 0 from J, leaving 21 bases between them. CDR1 is SQVTM and CDR2 is ANQGSEA in the germline V gene. CDR3 length equals 17 residues. The DNA for the CDR3 is TGCAGCGTTGTCCCAGGGTTCCCCACCCGATTGAACACTGAAGCTTTCTTT. This gives the protein CSVVPGFPTRLNTEAFF.

This sequence joins TRBV28 and TRBJ2-2; a possible D gene is TRBD2 (6 bases). Trimming left V 4 bases short and J 3 bases short, with 18 bases between. Germline V lookup: CDR1 MDHEN, CDR2 SYDVKM. There are 17 residues in the CDR3. CDR3 amino acids: CASSSLAGNTHTGELFF. The CDR3 bases are TGTGCCAGCAGTTCCCTCGCGGGAAATACGCACACCGGGGAGCTGTTTTTT.

The V gene is TRBV19, the J gene TRBJ1-1, with D tentatively TRBD1 (5 bases). Trimming cost V 2 bases and J 0 bases, with 13 bases left between them. The CDR3 is made up of 16 amino acids. From germline, CDR1 is LNHDA and CDR2 SQIVND (reference sequence). This CDR3 is CASSIPSTEVNTEAFF. CDR3 in DNA: TGTGCCAGTAGTATACCCTCGACAGAAGTGAACACTGAAGCTTTCTTT.

The chain recombines TRBV4-3 with TRBJ2-3; possible D gene TRBD1, 5 bases. V lost 6 bases and J lost 5, with 12 bases in between. This CDR3 is built from 13 residues. CDR1 and CDR2 (germline): LGHNA, YSLEER. In DNA, the CDR3 is TGCGCCAGCAGTTGGCAGGGCGGAGATACGCAGTATTTT. Translation: CASSWQGGDTQYF.

V and J are TRBV19 and TRBJ1-1; the D gene is possibly TRBD1 (6 bases). With 3 bases removed from V and 1 base from J, the gap between germline ends came to 12 bases. CDR3 size: 15 residues. Germline V gene sequence: CDR1 LNHDA, CDR2 SQIVND (reference sequence). The CDR3 bases are TGTGCCAGTAGTATGTACAGGGTCCCGAACACTGAAGCTTTCTTT. Its protein product is CASSMYRVPNTEAFF.

The gene calls are TRBV5-6 and TRBJ2-7; D may be TRBD1 or TRBD2 (6 bases each). Germline V gene data show CDR1 as SGHDT and CDR2 as YYEEEE. Trimming stripped 1 base from V and 5 bases from J, with 16 bases between. This CDR3 has 15 residues. CDR3 region: CASSLYRGLGDEQYF. The CDR3 DNA follows: TGTGCCAGCAGCTTGTACCGGGGGCTGGGGGACGAGCAGTACTTC.

The chain couples TRBV6-1 to TRBJ1-6; 9 bases are shared with TRBD1. The J segment lost 9 bases and the V segment lost 1 base, leaving 1 base of the junction unmatched. Germline V gives CDR1 MNHNS, CDR2 SASEGT. This CDR3 is built from 14 residues. The CDR3 nucleotides are TGTGCCAGCAGTGAAGACAGGGGGCTTTCACCCCTCCACTTT. Its translation: CASSEDRGLSPLHF.

The chain recombines TRBV7-2 with TRBJ1-2, with D uncertain. From germline, CDR1 is SGHTA and CDR2 FQGNSA. CDR3 length: 17 amino acids. The germline V and J ends were trimmed by 1 base and 7 bases, with 22 bases remaining between them. CDR3 coding DNA: TGTGCCAGCAGCTTAGGCCCGATTAGTGGGCGGTGGGGTGGCTACACCTTC. This gives the protein CASSLGPISGRWGGYTF.

The genes are TRBV5-1 and TRBJ2-7; D is undetermined. CDR3 size: 14 residues. Germline V gene sequence: CDR1 SGHRS, CDR2 YFSETQ. V was pared by 0 bases and J by 1 base, with 8 bases between. CDR3 residues: CASSLGAESYEQYF. CDR3 coding DNA: TGCGCCAGCAGCTTGGGGGCGGAGTCCTACGAGCAGTACTTC.

The chain uses TRBV5-1 and TRBJ1-5; D is undetermined. Germline CDR1 reads SGHRS; CDR2 reads YFSETQ. Trimming stripped 2 bases from V and 6 bases from J, with 12 bases between. This CDR3 spans 14 amino acids. CDR3: CASSFSSNGQPQHF. In DNA form, the CDR3 reads TGCGCCAGCAGCTTTTCGTCCAACGGTCAGCCCCAGCATTTT.

This chain uses TRBV18 with TRBJ2-3; no clear D. Germline V gene sequence: CDR1 KGHSH, CDR2 LQKENI. The CDR3 has 13 residues. V shed 7 bases and J shed 4 bases, with 12 bases lying between them. The CDR3 reads CASFREISDTQYF. The CDR3 coding sequence is TGTGCCAGCTTCAGAGAAATATCAGATACGCAGTATTTT.

The genes are TRBV24-1 and TRBJ1-4; D perhaps matches TRBD1 (5 bases). The CDR3 spans 17 residues. Germline values: CDR1 KGHDR, CDR2 SFDVKD. The V and J ends lost 2 bases and 5 bases respectively, with 17 bases between them. This CDR3 reads CATSDSTGHLLNEKLFF. CDR3 DNA sequence: TGTGCCACCAGTGATTCGACCGGACACTTGCTAAATGAAAAACTGTTTTTT.

The chain uses TRBV30 and TRBJ2-5, with D maybe TRBD2 (5 bases). V dropped 3 bases and J dropped 5 bases, with 16 bases sitting between them. This CDR3 is built from 14 residues. Germline V gene lookup returns CDR1 GTSNPN and CDR2 SVGIG (reference sequence). The CDR3 loop reads CAWRSWGDRETQYF. In DNA, the CDR3 is TGTGCCTGGAGATCTTGGGGAGATCGGGAGACCCAGTACTTC.

The table lists this clone with a count of one. The chain has TRBV13 and TRBJ2-7, with D perhaps matching TRBD1 or TRBD2 (6 bases each). The germline V gene encodes CDR1 PRHDT and CDR2 FYEKMQ (reference sequence). V dropped 0 bases and J dropped 3 bases, with 12 bases sitting between them. The CDR3 has 15 residues. CDR3 nucleotides: TGTGCCAGCAGCTTAGGACAGGGAGGCGACTACGAGCAGTACTTC. Residues: CASSLGQGGDYEQYF.

V usage is TRBV7-9 and J usage is TRBJ1-2; no reliable D call. V was clipped by 5 bases and J by 2 bases, with 12 bases between them. Looked up from germline, CDR1 is SEHNR and CDR2 is FQNEAQ (reference sequence). The CDR3 consists of 14 residues. The DNA for the CDR3 is TGTGCCAGCAGCGACCAGGTCATAAACTATGGCTACACCTTC. Amino acid sequence: CASSDQVINYGYTF.

This CDR3 is CASSVGTSGRTGELFF. CDR3 DNA sequence: TGTGCCAGCAGCGTAGGGACTAGCGGGAGGACCGGGGAGCTGTTTTTT. The V gene is TRBV9, the J gene TRBJ2-2; 14 nucleotides match TRBD2. The V gene end was trimmed by 0 bases and the J gene end by 5 bases; junction bases not matched to a gene: 0. The CDR3 runs to 16 residues. CDR1 is SGDLS and CDR2 is YYNGEE in the germline V gene.